This TCR beta chain was sequenced in a study of cytomegalovirus exposure and HLA in healthy donors. The V and J ends lost 0 bases and 3 bases, in that order; junction bases with no gene match: 12. CDR1 is SGHRS, CDR2 YFSETQ, per germline. The CDR3 sequence is 19 residues long. With 60 Vbeta and 13 Jbeta primers, the PCR was carried out. Authors' analysis steps: A later analysis tallied about 80 million unique TCR beta chains, some 12 million of them shared. Sequenced by immunoSEQ multiplex PCR; TCRdb stores in-frame clones only, minus some. The DNA gave D and trimming, while V, J and clone size come from that table. The sample includes about 160,000 clones, 70% to 90% of them seen just once.

Sequenced material: PBMCs. V usage is TRBV5-1 and J usage is TRBJ2-3; 11 positions match TRBD2. The receptor was derived from a woman younger than 45 in good health and CMV-seronegative. The CDR3 region is CASSLVGLAGGIRTDTQYF. The CDR3 nucleotides are TGCGCCAGCAGCTTGGTTGGCCTAGCGGGAGGTATACGGACAGATACGCAGTATTTT. The variable domain in full, completed from reference TRBV5-1 and TRBJ2-3, reads KAGVTQTPRYLIKTRGQQVTLSCSPISGHRSVSWYQQTPGQGLQFLFEYFSETQRNKGNFPGRFSGRQFSNSRSEMNVSTLELGDSALYLCASSLVGLAGGIRTDTQYFGPGTRLTVL.